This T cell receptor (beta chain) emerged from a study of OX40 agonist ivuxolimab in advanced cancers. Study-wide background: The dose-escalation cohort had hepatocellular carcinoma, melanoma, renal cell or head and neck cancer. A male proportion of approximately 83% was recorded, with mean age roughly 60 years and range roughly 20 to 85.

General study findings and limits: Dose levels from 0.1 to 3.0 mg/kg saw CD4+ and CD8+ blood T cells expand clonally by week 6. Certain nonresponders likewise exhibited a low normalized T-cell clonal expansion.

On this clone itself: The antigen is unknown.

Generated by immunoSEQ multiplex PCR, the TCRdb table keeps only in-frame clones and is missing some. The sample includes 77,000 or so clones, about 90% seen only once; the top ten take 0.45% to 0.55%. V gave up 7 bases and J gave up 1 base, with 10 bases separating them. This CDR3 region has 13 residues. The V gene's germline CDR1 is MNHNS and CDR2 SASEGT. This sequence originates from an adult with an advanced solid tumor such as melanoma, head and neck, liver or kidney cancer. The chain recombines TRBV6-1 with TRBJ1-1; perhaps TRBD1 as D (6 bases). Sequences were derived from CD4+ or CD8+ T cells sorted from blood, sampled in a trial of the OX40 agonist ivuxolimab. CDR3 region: CASTSQGNTEAFF. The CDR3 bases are TGTGCCAGCACCTCACAGGGGAACACTGAAGCTTTCTTT.